This TCR beta chain was obtained from a study of lymphopenia after photon versus proton radiotherapy. Findings and limits, study-wide: Photon-treated patients lost naive T cells and TCR diversity; proton-treated stayed stable. After the lymphocyte nadir, photon-treated repertoires showed oligoclonal expansion, especially of CD8+ Temra cells.

Profiling relied on immunoSEQ multiplex PCR, and the TCRdb table lists in-frame clones only, not all of them. The table lists approximately 66,000 clones, about 90% of them singletons. In the case of this clone: The antigen remains undetermined.

There are 14 residues in the CDR3. Germline V gives CDR1 SGHTA, CDR2 FQGNSA. V dropped 5 bases and J dropped 6; count of bases not matched to a gene: 7. This receptor was identified in a man aged 35 to 55 with gastric cancer. The chain recombines TRBV7-2 with TRBJ1-1; TRBD1 aligns across 9 bases. Source: peripheral blood, taken from a patient treated with photon-based radiotherapy. Here the CDR3 reads CASSRPTGGAEAFF. In DNA, the CDR3 is TGTGCCAGCAGCCGTCCAACAGGGGGCGCTGAAGCTTTCTTT.